A single T cell receptor (beta chain) is shown here with its context. Its antigen is unidentified. The ends were cut back, 3 bases at V and 1 base at J, with 12 bases in the middle. Germline CDR1 is SGHDN and CDR2 is FVKESK. CDR3 size: 15 residues. PCR employed 60 Vbeta and 13 Jbeta primers. TCRdb's table, derived via immunoSEQ multiplex PCR, lists solely in-frame clones and lacks some. The record lists 35,000 to 45,000 clones, of which the ten most abundant hold 7% to 8.5%. The record originates from a study of cytomegalovirus exposure and HLA in healthy donors. General study findings and limits: Fewer than 20,000 TCR beta sequences were associated with HLA alleles at 0.05 false discovery rate in a later analysis. There was a cluster of highly shared sequence variants that was likely a sequencing artifact. Earlier findings revealed that most TCR beta V segments proved productive either about 87% or about 30% of the time. According to the study, some 160 TCR beta chains were cytomegalovirus-associated.

This clonotype originated in a male donor in good health and CMV-seronegative. The rearrangement uses TRBV14 and TRBJ1-1, with D possibly matching TRBD1 (6 bases). Source material: PBMCs. The CDR3 DNA is TGTGCCAGCAGCCACGGGGGGGCCCGGAACACTGAAGCTTTCTTT. Translating gives CASSHGGARNTEAFF.